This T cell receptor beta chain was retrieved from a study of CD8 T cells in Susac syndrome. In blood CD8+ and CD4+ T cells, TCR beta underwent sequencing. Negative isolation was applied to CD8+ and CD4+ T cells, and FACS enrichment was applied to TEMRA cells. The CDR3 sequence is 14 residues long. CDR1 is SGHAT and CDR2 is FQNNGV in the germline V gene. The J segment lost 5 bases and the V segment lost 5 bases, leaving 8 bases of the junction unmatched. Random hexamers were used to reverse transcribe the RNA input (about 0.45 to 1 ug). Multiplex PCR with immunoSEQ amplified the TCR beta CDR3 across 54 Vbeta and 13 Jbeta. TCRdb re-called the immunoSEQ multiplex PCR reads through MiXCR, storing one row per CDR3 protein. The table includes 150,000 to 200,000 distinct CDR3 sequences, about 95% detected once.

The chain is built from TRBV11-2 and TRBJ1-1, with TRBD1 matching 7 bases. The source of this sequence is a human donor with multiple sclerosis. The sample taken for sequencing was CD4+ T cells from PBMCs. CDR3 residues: CASSPSGRGTEAFF. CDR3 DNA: TGTGCCAGCAGCCCCAGCGGCAGGGGGACTGAAGCTTTCTTT.